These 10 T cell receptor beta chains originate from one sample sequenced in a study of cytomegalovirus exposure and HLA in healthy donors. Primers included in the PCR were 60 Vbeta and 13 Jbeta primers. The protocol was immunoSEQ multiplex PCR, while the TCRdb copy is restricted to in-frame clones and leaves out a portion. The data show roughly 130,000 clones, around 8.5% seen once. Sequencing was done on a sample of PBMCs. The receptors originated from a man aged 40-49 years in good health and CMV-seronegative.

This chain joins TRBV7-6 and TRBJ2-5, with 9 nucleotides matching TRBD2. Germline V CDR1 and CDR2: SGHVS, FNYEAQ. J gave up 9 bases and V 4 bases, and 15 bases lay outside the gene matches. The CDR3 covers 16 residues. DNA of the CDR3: TGTGCCAGCAGCTCGAGCCGGGCTAGCGGGGAGTGGTCCCAGTACTTC. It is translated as CASSSSRASGEWSQYF. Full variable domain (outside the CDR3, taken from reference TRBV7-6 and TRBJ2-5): GAGVSQSPRYKVTKRGQDVALRCDPISGHVSLYWYRQALGQGPEFLTYFNYEAQQDKSGLPNDRFSAERPEGSISTLTIQRTEQRDSAMYRCASSSSRASGEWSQYFGPGTRLLVL.

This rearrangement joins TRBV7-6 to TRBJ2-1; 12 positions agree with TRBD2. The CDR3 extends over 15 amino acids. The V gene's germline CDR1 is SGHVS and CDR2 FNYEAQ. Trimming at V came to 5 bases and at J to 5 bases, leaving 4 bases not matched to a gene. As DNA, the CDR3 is TGTGCCAGCAGCAAGCTAGCGGGGGGGAACAATGAGCAGTTCTTC. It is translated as CASSKLAGGNNEQFF.

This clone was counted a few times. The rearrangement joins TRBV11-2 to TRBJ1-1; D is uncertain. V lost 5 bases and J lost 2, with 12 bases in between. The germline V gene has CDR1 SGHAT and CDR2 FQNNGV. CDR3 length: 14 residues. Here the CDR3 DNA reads TGTGCCAGCAGCCTGCGAGCGGTAAACACTGAAGCTTTCTTT. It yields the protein CASSLRAVNTEAFF.

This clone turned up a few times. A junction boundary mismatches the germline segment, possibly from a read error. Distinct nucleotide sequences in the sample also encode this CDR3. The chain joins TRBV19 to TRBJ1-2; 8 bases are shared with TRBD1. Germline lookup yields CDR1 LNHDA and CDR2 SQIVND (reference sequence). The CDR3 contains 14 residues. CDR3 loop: CASSTDREHYGYTF. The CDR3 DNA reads TGTGCTAGTAGTACGGACAGGGAACACTATGGCTACACCTTC.

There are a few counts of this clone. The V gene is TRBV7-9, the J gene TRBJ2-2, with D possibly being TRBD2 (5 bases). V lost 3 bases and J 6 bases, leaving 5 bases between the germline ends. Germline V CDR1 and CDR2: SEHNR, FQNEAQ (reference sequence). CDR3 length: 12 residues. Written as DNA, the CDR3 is TGTGCCAGCAGCTTCGGGGCCGGGGAGCTGTTTTTT. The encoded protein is CASSFGAGELFF.

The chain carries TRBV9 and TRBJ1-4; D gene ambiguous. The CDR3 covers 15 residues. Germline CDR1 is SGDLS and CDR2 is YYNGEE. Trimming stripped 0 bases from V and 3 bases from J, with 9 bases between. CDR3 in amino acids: CASSVGVSANEKLFF. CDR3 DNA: TGTGCCAGCAGCGTAGGCGTTTCGGCTAATGAAAAACTGTTTTTT.

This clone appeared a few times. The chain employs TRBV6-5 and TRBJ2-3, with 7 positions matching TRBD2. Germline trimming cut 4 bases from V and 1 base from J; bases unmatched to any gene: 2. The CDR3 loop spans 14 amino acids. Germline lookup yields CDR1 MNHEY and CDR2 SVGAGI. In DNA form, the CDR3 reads TGTGCCAGCAGTTTTCGGGGGGGCACAGATACGCAGTATTTT. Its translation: CASSFRGGTDTQYF.

Here the CDR3 reads CASSQGQRLYGYTF. The DNA of the CDR3 is TGCGCCAGCAGCCAAGGACAGAGACTTTATGGCTACACCTTC. J is TRBJ1-2 and V is TRBV4-3, with a weak D call TRBD1 (5 bases). The CDR3 is 14 amino acids. The V end lost 1 base, the J end lost 5 bases, and 11 bases lay between the germline ends. The germline V gene encodes CDR1 LGHNA and CDR2 YSLEER.

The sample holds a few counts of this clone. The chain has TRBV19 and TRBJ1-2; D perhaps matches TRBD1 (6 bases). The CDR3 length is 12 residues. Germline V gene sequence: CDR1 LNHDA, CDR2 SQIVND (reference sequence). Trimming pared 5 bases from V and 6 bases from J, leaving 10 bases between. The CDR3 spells CASSLQGHGYTF. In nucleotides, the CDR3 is TGTGCCAGTAGTTTACAGGGACATGGCTACACCTTC.

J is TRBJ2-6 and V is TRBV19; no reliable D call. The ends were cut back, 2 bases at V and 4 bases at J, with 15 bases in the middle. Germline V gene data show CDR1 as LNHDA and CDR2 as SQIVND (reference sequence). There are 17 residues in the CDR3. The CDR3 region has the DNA TGTGCCAGTAGTATAACCCAGGCCCCCGGAGGGGCCAACGTCCTGACTTTC. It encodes CASSITQAPGGANVLTF.